Detailed here is one T cell receptor beta chain. This sample is part of a study of blood T cell repertoires in COVID-19. The protocol was immunoSEQ multiplex PCR, while the TCRdb copy is restricted to in-frame clones and leaves out a portion. The profile shows 55,000 to 65,000 clones, 70% to 85% of them singletons. Per germline, CDR1 SEHNR and CDR2 FQNEAQ (reference sequence). V was trimmed by 2 bases and J by 2 bases, leaving 13 bases between them. The CDR3 length is 15 residues. Sequencing input: peripheral blood. This chain connects TRBV7-9 to TRBJ2-7, with unresolved D. The clonotype comes from a man aged 60 to 75 with acute or convalescent COVID-19. As DNA, the CDR3 is TGTGCCAGCAGCTTAAGGAGTGGAGAGACCTACGAGCAGTACTTC. This translates into CASSLRSGETYEQYF.